Listed below are T cell receptor beta chains from one sample, sequenced in a study of T cell responses to AZD1222 COVID-19 vaccine. Some clones are missing from TCRdb's copy, which holds only in-frame ones; the method was immunoSEQ multiplex PCR. Here the sample spans about 93,000 clones, approximately 86% being singletons. Sequenced material: peripheral blood, taken on day 0 of AZD1222 vaccination. The receptor set was obtained from an adult in good health. CDR3s include the opening cysteine and the closing phenylalanine or tryptophan. The D gene is left open where the match is weak. Some rows mark clone size as missing; the rest say once, few, many or name a class of expanded clone.

clone size: NA
V gene: TRBV6-6
D gene: TRBD1
J gene: TRBJ1-6
CDR3 protein: CASSPRGEDSPLHF
CDR3 DNA: TGTGCCAGCAGCCCCAGGGGGGAGGATTCACCCCTCCACTTT

clone size: once
V gene: TRBV24-1
D gene: TRBD1
J gene: TRBJ1-2
CDR3 protein: CATRGQPGGYTF
CDR3 DNA: TGTGCCACCAGGGGACAGCCCGGTGGCTACACCTTC

clone size: NA
V gene: TRBV19
D gene: NA
J gene: TRBJ2-3
CDR3 protein: CASSITDTQYF
CDR3 DNA: TGTGCCAGTAGTATAACAGATACGCAGTATTTT

clone size: NA
V gene: TRBV7-2
D gene: NA
J gene: TRBJ2-5
CDR3 protein: CASSQPGPMRSETQYF
CDR3 DNA: TGTGCCAGCAGCCAGCCGGGACCTATGCGTTCGGAGACCCAGTACTTC

clone size: NA
V gene: TRBV6-1
D gene: NA
J gene: TRBJ1-6
CDR3 protein: CASSGSAGSPLHF
CDR3 DNA: TGTGCCAGCTCAGGGTCGGCGGGATCACCCCTCCACTTT

clone size: NA
V gene: TRBV19
D gene: TRBD1
J gene: TRBJ2-5
CDR3 protein: CASSTDRAGKTQYF
CDR3 DNA: TGTGCCAGTAGTACCGACAGGGCTGGAAAGACCCAGTACTTC

clone size: NA
V gene: TRBV6-4
D gene: TRBD2
J gene: TRBJ2-2
CDR3 protein: CASSASGGATGELFF
CDR3 DNA: TGTGCCAGCAGTGCTAGCGGGGGGGCCACCGGGGAGCTGTTTTTT

clone size: NA
V gene: TRBV19
D gene: NA
J gene: TRBJ1-1
CDR3 protein: CASRLGDTEAFF
CDR3 DNA: TGTGCCAGTAGGTTAGGGGACACTGAAGCTTTCTTT

clone size: NA
V gene: TRBV19
D gene: NA
J gene: TRBJ2-1
CDR3 protein: CASNPGLQAYNEQFF
CDR3 DNA: TGTGCCAGTAACCCCGGGCTTCAGGCCTACAATGAGCAGTTCTTC

clone size: once
V gene: TRBV7-2
D gene: NA
J gene: TRBJ2-3
CDR3 protein: CASSANTPATDTQYF
CDR3 DNA: TGTGCCAGCAGCGCGAATACACCCGCCACAGATACGCAGTATTTT

clone size: once
V gene: TRBV12-3/TRBV12-4
D gene: NA
J gene: TRBJ1-1
CDR3 protein: CASSFSTAEAFF
CDR3 DNA: TGTGCCAGCAGTTTTTCGACGGCTGAAGCTTTCTTT

clone size: once
V gene: TRBV9
D gene: TRBD1
J gene: TRBJ2-4
CDR3 protein: CASSVATGLGIQYF
CDR3 DNA: TGTGCCAGCAGCGTAGCGACAGGGTTGGGCATTCAGTACTTC

clone size: few
V gene: TRBV9
D gene: NA
J gene: TRBJ2-3
CDR3 protein: CASNRGEITDTQYF
CDR3 DNA: TGTGCCAGCAATCGTGGGGAGATCACAGATACGCAGTATTTT

clone size: NA
V gene: TRBV5-1
D gene: NA
J gene: TRBJ1-2
CDR3 protein: CASSLEGNYGYTF
CDR3 DNA: TGCGCCAGCAGCTTGGAGGGGAACTATGGCTACACCTTC

clone size: NA
V gene: TRBV5-8
D gene: TRBD1
J gene: TRBJ2-1
CDR3 protein: CASSYGQGTEQFF
CDR3 DNA: TGTGCCAGCAGTTACGGACAGGGCACTGAGCAGTTCTTC

clone size: NA
V gene: TRBV29-1
D gene: TRBD1
J gene: TRBJ1-2
CDR3 protein: CSARGTDNYGYTF
CDR3 DNA: TGCAGCGCCAGGGGGACCGATAACTATGGCTACACCTTC

clone size: NA
V gene: TRBV27
D gene: NA
J gene: TRBJ1-2
CDR3 protein: CASSLQGTGGYTF
CDR3 DNA: TGTGCCAGCAGTTTACAGGGTACGGGGGGCTACACCTTC

clone size: NA
V gene: TRBV19
D gene: NA
J gene: TRBJ1-1
CDR3 protein: CASSIRGGNTEAFF
CDR3 DNA: TGTGCCAGTAGTATTAGGGGGGGCAACACTGAAGCTTTCTTT

clone size: few
V gene: TRBV25-1
D gene: NA
J gene: TRBJ1-6
CDR3 protein: CASTPPGTRNSPLHF
CDR3 DNA: TGTGCCAGCACCCCCCCGGGGACGCGGAATTCACCCCTCCACTTT

clone size: NA
V gene: TRBV10-3
D gene: NA
J gene: TRBJ2-3
CDR3 protein: CAISESGGPGADTQYF
CDR3 DNA: TGTGCCATCAGTGAGTCTGGGGGGCCAGGGGCAGATACGCAGTATTTT

clone size: NA
V gene: TRBV2
D gene: NA
J gene: TRBJ1-6
CDR3 protein: CASSEARGEGTLHF
CDR3 DNA: TGTGCCAGCAGTGAAGCGCGCGGGGAGGGCACCCTCCACTTT

clone size: once
V gene: TRBV14
D gene: TRBD1
J gene: TRBJ1-5
CDR3 protein: CASSQSGQGNQPQHF
CDR3 DNA: TGTGCCAGCAGCCAGAGCGGACAGGGAAATCAGCCCCAGCATTTT

clone size: NA
V gene: TRBV7-2
D gene: TRBD1
J gene: TRBJ1-2
CDR3 protein: CASSPPGTGYGYTF
CDR3 DNA: TGTGCCAGCAGCCCACCCGGGACAGGGTATGGCTACACCTTC

clone size: NA
V gene: TRBV4-1
D gene: NA
J gene: TRBJ2-1
CDR3 protein: CASSQREGFKEQFF
CDR3 DNA: TGCGCCAGCAGCCAAAGGGAAGGCTTCAAAGAGCAGTTCTTC

clone size: NA
V gene: TRBV10-3
D gene: NA
J gene: TRBJ2-5
CDR3 protein: CAISEPNGPGQETQYF
CDR3 DNA: TGTGCCATCAGTGAGCCCAACGGCCCAGGACAAGAGACCCAGTACTTC